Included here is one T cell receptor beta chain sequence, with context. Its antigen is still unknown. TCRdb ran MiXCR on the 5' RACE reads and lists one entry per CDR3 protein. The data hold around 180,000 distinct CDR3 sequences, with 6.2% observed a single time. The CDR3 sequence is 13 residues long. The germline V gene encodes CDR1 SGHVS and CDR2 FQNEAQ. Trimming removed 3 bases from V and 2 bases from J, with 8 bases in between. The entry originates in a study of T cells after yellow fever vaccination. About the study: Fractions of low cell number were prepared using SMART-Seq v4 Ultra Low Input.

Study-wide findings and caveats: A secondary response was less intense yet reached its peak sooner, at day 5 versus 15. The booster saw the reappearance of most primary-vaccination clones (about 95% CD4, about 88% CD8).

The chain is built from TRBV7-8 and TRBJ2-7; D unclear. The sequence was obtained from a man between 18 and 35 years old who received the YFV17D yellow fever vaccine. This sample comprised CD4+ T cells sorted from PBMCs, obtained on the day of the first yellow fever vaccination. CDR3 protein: CASSLSAAYEQYV. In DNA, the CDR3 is TGTGCCAGCAGCTTGTCGGCAGCCTACGAGCAGTACGTC.